This entry is about one TCR beta chain. It has no known antigen specificity. Qualities for individual bases were not recorded, and no much larger clone is one base off. This sample stems from a study of blood T cell repertoires in COVID-19 (dated by TCRdb to the early 2020s). A note on the overall study: Collaborator samples came from the United States, Italy and Spain and covered acute and convalescent phases of COVID-19. The material from the prospective study consisted of cDNA or gDNA derived from T cells, B-cell-depleted T cells, or PBMCs. The dataset comprised deeply sampled blood TCRbeta repertoires from subjects exposed to, actively infected with, or recovered from COVID-19. The repertoires were released in a freely available public database intended as a resource for research on the immune response to SARS-CoV-2. Samples came from the ongoing ImmuneRACE study (first 160 participants) plus 1,254 subjects from 6 global collaborators. Nearly every sample came with metadata listing a de-identified subject ID, COVID-19 status, age in years and sex. Where available, HLA class I and class II types were obtained from metadata supplied by the sample provider rather than from assay-based typing.

One collaborating source in Seattle enrolled patients while the patients were actively infected and followed the patients over time throughout the course of disease. Whole blood was collected in K2EDTA tubes by collaborating institutions according to the institutions' own protocols. For TCRbeta analysis, collaborator samples were shipped as frozen whole blood, as isolated PBMCs, or as DNA extracted from either sample type. V is clipped by 4 bases and J by 4 bases, and the sequence between their germline boundaries is 5 bases long. Taken from the germline V gene, the CDR1 and CDR2 loops are SGHVS and FNYEAQ. The CDR3 goes from the cysteine to the phenylalanine over 12 residues. Just CDR3 DNA is preserved here, 36 bases in frame from base 1. General findings and caveats noted by the study authors: Clinical and demographic metadata were provided uncurated, with the amount varying by source and participant.

TCRbeta CDR3 regions were amplified from genomic DNA using the immunoSEQ Assay, a bias-controlled multiplex PCR. The authors' analysis ran thus. Nucleated cell counts per sample were estimated from amplification of reference gene primers within the assay. Sequence reads were collapsed and filtered to measure the absolute abundance of every unique TCRbeta CDR3 rearrangement. For each sample, productive Simpson clonality was calculated by taking the square root of Simpson's diversity index across productive rearrangements. The table comes from immuneACCESS by way of TCRdb, which keeps in-frame sequences with V and J called. Part of the clones is missing from these tables; in studies checked, under half for an unresolved V gene and the rest for unknown reasons. V and J calls and clone size are those listed in that table; D and trimming were worked out from the DNA. The sample includes approximately 200,000 clones, with about three quarters observed a single time. The biggest ten clones account for roughly 10% of the sample.

Input material: peripheral blood. The receptor's source is a woman at least 80 years old with COVID-19, enrolled during active disease. This chain is built from TRBV7-6 and TRBJ1-5, with the D gene call left open. The CDR3: CASSSPNQPQHF. The DNA reads TGTGCCAGCAGCTCCCCGAATCAGCCCCAGCATTTT.